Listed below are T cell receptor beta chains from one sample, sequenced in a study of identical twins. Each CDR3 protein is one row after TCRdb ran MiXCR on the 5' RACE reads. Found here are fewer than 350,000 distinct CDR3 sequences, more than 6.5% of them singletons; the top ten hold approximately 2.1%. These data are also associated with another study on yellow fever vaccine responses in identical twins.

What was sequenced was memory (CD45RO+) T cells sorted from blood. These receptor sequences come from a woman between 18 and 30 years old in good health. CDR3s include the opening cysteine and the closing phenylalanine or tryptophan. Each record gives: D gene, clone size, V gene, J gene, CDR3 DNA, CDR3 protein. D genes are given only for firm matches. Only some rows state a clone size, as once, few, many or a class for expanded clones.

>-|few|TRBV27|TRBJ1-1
TGTGCCAGCTCCGGGGCAGGGGACACTGAAGCTTTCTTT
CASSGAGDTEAFF
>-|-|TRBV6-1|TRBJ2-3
TGTGCCAGCAGCAGGAAAGGGGTAGGGACCGCAGATACGCAGTATTTT
CASSRKGVGTADTQYF
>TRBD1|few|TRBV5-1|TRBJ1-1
TGCGCCAGCAGCTACACGTGGGGACAGATACTTAAAAAAGCTTTCTTT
CASSYTWGQILKKAFF
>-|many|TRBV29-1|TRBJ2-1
TGCAGCGTTCGGGGCCTCTCCTACAATGAGCAGTTCTTC
CSVRGLSYNEQFF
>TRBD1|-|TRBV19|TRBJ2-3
TGTGCCAGTAGTATAGGTTGGACAGGGGTAATAGACACGCAGTATTTT
CASSIGWTGVIDTQYF
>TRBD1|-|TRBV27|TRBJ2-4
TGTGCCAGCAGTTTGGGGACAGGGCAACGAAACATTCAGTACTTC
CASSLGTGQRNIQYF
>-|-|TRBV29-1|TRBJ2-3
TGCAGCGTAATAAGTAGGGACCGAGGGGATACGCAGTATTTT
CSVISRDRGDTQYF
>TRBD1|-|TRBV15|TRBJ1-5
TGTGCCACCAGCAGATCACTCCGGGACAGAGAAAGCAATCAGCCCCAGCATTTT
CATSRSLRDRESNQPQHF
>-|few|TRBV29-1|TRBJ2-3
TGCAGCGCCGAAAAAGGGGTAGGGGATACGCAGTATTTT
CSAEKGVGDTQYF
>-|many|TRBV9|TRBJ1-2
TGTGCCAGCAGCGTAGGGGCGAACTATGGCTACACCTTC
CASSVGANYGYTF
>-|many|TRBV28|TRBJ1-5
TGTGCCAGCAGTCCCCGGCCAGGGGTTCAGCCCCAGCATTTT
CASSPRPGVQPQHF
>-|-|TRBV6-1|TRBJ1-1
TGTGCCAGCATCGACAGTCCGAACACTGAAGCTTTCTTT
CASIDSPNTEAFF
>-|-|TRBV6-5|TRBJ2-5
TGTGCCAGCAGCTACTCGCCGGGTCAAGAGACCCAGTACTTC
CASSYSPGQETQYF
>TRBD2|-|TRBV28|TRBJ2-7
TGTGCCAGCAGTTCCCCGGGACTAGCCTACGAGCAGTACTTC
CASSSPGLAYEQYF
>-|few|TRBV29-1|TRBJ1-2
TGCAGCGTACAGGGCATCTATGGCTACACCTTC
CSVQGIYGYTF
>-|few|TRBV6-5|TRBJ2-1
TGTGCCAGCAGTTACTTCGGTCCCCGGTCCGACAATGAGCAGTTCTTC
CASSYFGPRSDNEQFF
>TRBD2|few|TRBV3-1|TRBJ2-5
TGTGCCAGCAGCCCCTCCTCGCTGTCGGCGGGGGGGCTCCCAGAGACCCAGTACTTC
CASSPSSLSAGGLPETQYF
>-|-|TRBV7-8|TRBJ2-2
TGTGCCAGCCGCCTTTTAAGTTTGAACACCGGGGAGCTGTTTTTT
CASRLLSLNTGELFF
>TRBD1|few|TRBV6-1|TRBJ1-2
TGTGCCAGCAGGGGCGAGGGACAGGGGACTGGCTACACCTTC
CASRGEGQGTGYTF
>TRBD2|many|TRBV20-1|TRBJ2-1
TGCAGTCCTAGGGGTAGCGGGGGGGCTTGGGAGCAGTTCTTC
CSPRGSGGAWEQFF
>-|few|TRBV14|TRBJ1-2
TGTGCCAGCAGCCTACGACCGGGCTATGGCTACACCTTC
CASSLRPGYGYTF
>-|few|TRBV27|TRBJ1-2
TGTGCCAGCAGTTTACGAGGAGCTAACTATGGCTACACCTTC
CASSLRGANYGYTF
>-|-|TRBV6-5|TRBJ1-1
TGTGCCAGCAGTTCCGGCCGTGCCCCCAGGGGCACTGAAGCTTTCTTT
CASSSGRAPRGTEAFF
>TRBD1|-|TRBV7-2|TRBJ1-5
TGTGCCAGCAGCCGGGACAGGGGAAAGCCCCAGCATTTT
CASSRDRGKPQHF
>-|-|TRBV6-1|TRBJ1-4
TGTGCCAGCAGCGCCGTACCATTGGAAGAAAAACTGTTTTTT
CASSAVPLEEKLFF
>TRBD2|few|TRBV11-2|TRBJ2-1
TGTGCCAGCAGCTTCACCCCGACTAGCGAGCAGTTCTTC
CASSFTPTSEQFF
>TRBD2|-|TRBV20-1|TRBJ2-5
TGCAGTGCTAGAGATTCCTCAGGTGCGGGGGGACAACACCAAGAGACCCAGTACTTC
CSARDSSGAGGQHQETQYF
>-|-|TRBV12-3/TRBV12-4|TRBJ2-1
TGTGCCAGCAGTGCACGGGACTACAATGAGCAGTTCTTC
CASSARDYNEQFF
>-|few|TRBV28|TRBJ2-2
TGTGCCAGCAGTTTATATAGCTCCGGGGAGCTGTTTTTT
CASSLYSSGELFF
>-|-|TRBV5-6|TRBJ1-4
TGTGCCAGCAGCTTGATGACACGAACTAATGAAAAACTGTTTTTT
CASSLMTRTNEKLFF
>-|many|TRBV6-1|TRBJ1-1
TGTGCCAGCAGCCAGGGGACTAACACTGAAGCTTTCTTT
CASSQGTNTEAFF
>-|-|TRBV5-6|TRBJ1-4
TGTGCCAGCAGCCGCAGGAATGAAAAACTGTTTTTT
CASSRRNEKLFF
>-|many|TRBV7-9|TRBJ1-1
TGTGCCAGCAGCTTAAATACTGTGAACACTGAAGCTTTCTTT
CASSLNTVNTEAFF
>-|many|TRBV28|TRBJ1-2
TGTGCCAGCATGGGGAACTATGGCTACACCTTC
CASMGNYGYTF
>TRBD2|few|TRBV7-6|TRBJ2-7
TGTGCCAGCAGTCCCCGGGGTAGCGGGGACTACGAGCAGTACTTC
CASSPRGSGDYEQYF
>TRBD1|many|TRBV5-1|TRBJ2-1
TGCGCCAGCAGCTTGGTGGGACAGGGTCAAAATGAGCAGTTCTTC
CASSLVGQGQNEQFF
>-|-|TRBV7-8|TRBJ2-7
TGTGCCAGCAGCTTACTGACCGGGACAACCTACGAGCAGTACTTC
CASSLLTGTTYEQYF
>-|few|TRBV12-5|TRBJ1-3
TGTGCTAGTGGTTTGGGGACGCTCTCTGGAAACACCATATATTTT
CASGLGTLSGNTIYF
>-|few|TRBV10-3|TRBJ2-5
TGTGCCATCAGTGAGTACAGGGATCAAGAGACCCAGTACTTC
CAISEYRDQETQYF
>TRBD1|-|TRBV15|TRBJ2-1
TGTGCCACCAGCAGAGATGTGGCGGACAGGGGCGGGCAGTTCTTC
CATSRDVADRGGQFF
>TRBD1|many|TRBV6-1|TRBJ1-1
TGTGCCAGCAGTCAGCTGACAGGGGCCCTTGAAGCTTTCTTT
CASSQLTGALEAFF
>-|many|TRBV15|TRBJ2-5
TGTGCCACCAGCAGGTCATGGGATGCGGAGCAAGAGACCCAGTACTTC
CATSRSWDAEQETQYF
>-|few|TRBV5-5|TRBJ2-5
TGTGCCAGCAGCTTCCTCGACCCGCCGACCCAGTACTTC
CASSFLDPPTQYF
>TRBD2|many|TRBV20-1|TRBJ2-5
TGCAGTGCTAGAGATCGGGGTAGCGGGAGTTTAGAGACCCAGTACTTC
CSARDRGSGSLETQYF
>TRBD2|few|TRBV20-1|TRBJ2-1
TGCAGTGCTAGTGCGCTACTAGCGGGGGAGTACAATGAGCAGTTCTTC
CSASALLAGEYNEQFF
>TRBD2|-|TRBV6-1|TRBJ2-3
TGTGCCAGCAGTCGGTCCGGCGGGGGGGTCGCAGATACGCAGTATTTT
CASSRSGGGVADTQYF
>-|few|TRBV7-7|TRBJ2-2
TGTGCCAGCAGCTTATCTCTGAACACCGGGGAGCTGTTTTTT
CASSLSLNTGELFF
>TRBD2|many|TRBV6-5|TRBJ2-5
TGTGCCAGCAGTTCCATAGCGGGGGGCCCCCAGGCCCAGTACTTC
CASSSIAGGPQAQYF
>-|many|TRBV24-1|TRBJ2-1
TGTGCCACCAGTGATCCGGGACGTCGGGATGAGCAGTTCTTC
CATSDPGRRDEQFF
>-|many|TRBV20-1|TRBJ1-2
TGCAGTGCTAGTAAAGGGGATGATGGCTACACCTTC
CSASKGDDGYTF
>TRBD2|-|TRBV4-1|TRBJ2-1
TGCGCCAGCAGCCAAGGGACTAGCGGGGGAAATGAGCAGTTCTTC
CASSQGTSGGNEQFF
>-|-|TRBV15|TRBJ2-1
TGTGCCACCAGCAGAGACTCCGAAAGCAATGAGCAGTTCTTC
CATSRDSESNEQFF
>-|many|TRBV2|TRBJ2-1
TGTGCCAGCAGCGATCTGGGCGTCTACAATGAGCAGTTCTTC
CASSDLGVYNEQFF
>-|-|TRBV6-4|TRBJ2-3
TGTGCCAGCGCCTACAGGGAAACAGATACGCAGTATTTT
CASAYRETDTQYF